Following are 7 T cell receptor beta chains from one sample sequenced in a study of control samples from healthy donors and cancer patients. TCRdb's copy holds only in-frame clones and misses some; the assay was immunoSEQ multiplex PCR. The table has tens of thousands of clones, more than 85% seen once; the top ten hold about 1.7%. The sequenced sample was PBMCs. The receptor set was obtained from a man in his forties or fifties with colorectal cancer.

J is TRBJ1-5 and V is TRBV2, with TRBD1 matching 11 bases. The trim removed 5 bases at V and 6 bases at J, leaving 6 bases unmatched. CDR1 and CDR2 (germline): SNHLY, FYNNEI. CDR3 length: 15 residues. The CDR3 DNA sequence: TGTGCCAGCAGTCCCGGGACAGGGGGGGGTCAGCCCCAGCATTTT. Translation gives CASSPGTGGGQPQHF. Based on the CDR3 plus reference TRBV2 and TRBJ1-5, the full variable domain is EPEVTQTPSHQVTQMGQEVILRCVPISNHLYFYWYRQILGQKVEFLVSFYNNEISEKSEIFDDQFSVERPDGSNFTLKIRSTKLEDSAMYFCASSPGTGGGQPQHFGDGTRLSIL.

This clone was detected once. The genes are TRBV3-1 (or the pseudogene TRBV3-2) and TRBJ1-6; maybe TRBD1 (6 bases). Germline values: CDR1 LGHDT, CDR2 YNNKEL (reference sequence). V shed 4 bases and J shed 5 bases, with 6 bases lying between them. The CDR3 is 13 amino acids. In DNA form, the CDR3 reads TGTGCCAGCAGCCGGACAGATAATTCACCCCTCCACTTT. Translating it yields CASSRTDNSPLHF.

The rearrangement joins TRBV20-1 to TRBJ2-1, with D possibly matching TRBD1 (6 bases). Trimming took off 3 bases at V and 6 bases at J, with 15 bases between the two ends. CDR1 and CDR2 from the germline V gene are DFQATT and SNEGSKA (reference sequence). This CDR3 is built from 14 residues. CDR3 sequence reads: CSASGGVALNEQFF. CDR3 nucleotide sequence: TGCAGTGCTAGTGGGGGCGTAGCGCTCAATGAGCAGTTCTTC.

The chain employs TRBV5-8 and TRBJ1-2; D is uncertain. The length of the CDR3 is 15 residues. The V gene's germline CDR1 is SGHTS and CDR2 YDEGEE. With 4 bases removed from V and 0 bases from J, the gap between germline ends came to 13 bases. CDR3 bases: TGTGCCAGCAGCCAAGGACGGGGAGCTAACTATGGCTACACCTTC. Protein product: CASSQGRGANYGYTF. The full variable domain, rest sourced from reference TRBV5-8 and TRBJ1-2, is EAGVTQSPTHLIKTRGQQATLRCSPISGHTSVYWYQQALGLGLQFLLWYDEGEERNRGNFPPRFSGRQFPNYSSELNVNALELEDSALYLCASSQGRGANYGYTFGSGTRLTVV.

The V call is TRBV10-3, the J call TRBJ2-7; a weak D match, TRBD1 (5 bases). Per the germline V gene, CDR1 is ENHRY and CDR2 is SYGVKD. The V gene lost 0 bases and the J gene lost 3 bases, with 21 bases spanning the gap. The CDR3 runs 18 residues. In DNA, the CDR3 is TGTGCCATCAGTGAGTCATCCTATGGTGACAGAAGCCTCTACGAGCAGTACTTC. Translation: CAISESSYGDRSLYEQYF.

This sequence joins TRBV3-1 (or the pseudogene TRBV3-2) and TRBJ2-1; 14 nucleotides match TRBD2. Germline V lookup: CDR1 LGHDT, CDR2 YNNKEL (reference sequence). This CDR3 region has 18 residues. V shed 6 bases and J 1 base; nucleotides not matched to a gene: 8. The CDR3 reads CASRPTSGGAGSYNEQFF. Written as DNA, the CDR3 is TGTGCCAGCAGACCGACTAGCGGGGGGGCCGGGTCCTACAATGAGCAGTTCTTC.

In its sample, this clone was seen once. The chain joins TRBV3-1 (or the pseudogene TRBV3-2) to TRBJ2-1; 8 bases align to TRBD2. CDR3 length: 14 residues. Looked up from germline, CDR1 is LGHDT and CDR2 is YNNKEL (reference sequence). V was pared by 0 bases and J by 10 bases, with 5 bases of the junction left unmatched. CDR3 DNA sequence: TGTGCCAGCAGCCAAGAGATTAAGCGGGGGGAGCAGTTCTTC. It yields the protein CASSQEIKRGEQFF.